This T cell receptor beta chain is from a study of blood T cells in healthy people across ages. The study's findings and limits: Nothing was known about donor CMV status, and this possibly confounded expanded clonotype changes. The study found TCR beta diversity correlated strongly with naive T cell percentage.

Peripheral blood samples of 9 to 10 milliliters were drawn from each donor. The CDR3 has 15 residues. V lost 4 bases to trimming and J lost 6 bases; unmatched junction nucleotides: 6. CDR1 is MNHEY and CDR2 is SVGAGI in the germline V gene. This clonotype was seen only a few times. Antigen specificity is unknown. The use of a sample-barcoded 5' primer and a J-beta primer mix characterized a second PCR of about 6 to 11 cycles. Each CDR3 protein is one row after TCRdb ran MiXCR on the 5' RACE reads. The table includes around 1,500,000 distinct CDR3 sequences, 42% detected once. This sequence originates from a woman aged 18-29 years in good health. The chain recombines TRBV6-5 with TRBJ1-5, with 10 bases fitting TRBD1. Sequences were obtained from blood. CDR3 sequence reads: CASSLTGTGVQPQHF. In DNA form, the CDR3 reads TGTGCCAGCAGTTTAACCGGGACAGGGGTTCAGCCCCAGCATTTT.